A single sample gave rise to the 17 T cell receptor beta chains below, sequenced in a study of blood T cell repertoires in COVID-19. Some clones are missing from TCRdb's copy, which holds only in-frame ones; the method was immunoSEQ multiplex PCR. The repertoire holds tens of thousands of clones, with over 80% as singletons. Material: peripheral blood. These receptors were collected from a woman of 80 years or more with active or convalescent COVID-19.

The rearrangement uses TRBV5-1 and TRBJ2-2; 14 positions match TRBD2. Germline V gene data show CDR1 as SGHRS and CDR2 as YFSETQ. V shed 4 bases and J 1 base; nucleotides not matched to a gene: 3. This CDR3 has 17 residues. CDR3: CASSPGTSGGNTGELFF. In nucleotides, the CDR3 is TGCGCCAGCAGCCCAGGGACTAGCGGGGGGAACACCGGGGAGCTGTTTTTT.

Details on this clone: In the same sample, other DNA sequences code for this CDR3. The rearrangement uses TRBV5-1 and TRBJ2-1; D uncertain. V shed 0 bases and J shed 7 bases, with 5 bases lying between them. Germline values: CDR1 SGHRS, CDR2 YFSETQ. The CDR3 is 12 amino acids. The CDR3 reads CASSLVLNEQFF. The CDR3 nucleotides are TGCGCCAGCAGCTTGGTACTAAATGAGCAGTTCTTC.

CDR3 loop: CAWRLPGDYGYTF. The CDR3 DNA reads TGTGCCTGGAGGCTCCCGGGGGACTATGGCTACACCTTC. The chain carries TRBV30 and TRBJ1-2; D may be TRBD1 (5 bases). The CDR3 has 13 amino acids. Trimming shortened V by 3 bases and J by 3 bases, and 11 bases separated the two germline ends. Looked up from germline, CDR1 is GTSNPN and CDR2 is SVGIG (reference sequence).

This clone was seen once. This chain connects TRBV29-1 to TRBJ2-5, with TRBD2 matching 7 bases. The CDR3 runs to 13 residues. CDR1 is SQVTM, CDR2 ANQGSEA, per germline. Unmatched junction bases numbered 7, after V lost 7 bases and J lost 2 bases. The chain's CDR3 is CSGHLAAQETQYF. Here the CDR3 DNA reads TGCAGCGGGCACCTAGCGGCACAAGAGACCCAGTACTTC.

This chain joins TRBV4-3 and TRBJ2-7, with 11 bases matching TRBD2. The germline V gene encodes CDR1 LGHNA and CDR2 YSLEER. Germline trimming cut 3 bases from V and 2 bases from J; bases unmatched to any gene: 6. The CDR3 has 16 amino acids. CDR3 sequence (DNA): TGCGCCAGCAGCCAGGGTTTTAGCGGGAGGGCCTACGAGCAGTACTTC. Translating it yields CASSQGFSGRAYEQYF.

The V gene is TRBV7-2, the J gene TRBJ1-2; 10 nucleotides agree with TRBD1. This CDR3 has 15 residues. Losses at the gene ends were 4 bases for V and 5 bases for J; bases not matched to a gene: 7. Germline CDR1 SGHTA, CDR2 FQGNSA. The CDR3 DNA sequence: TGTGCCAGCAGCTCGCCGGGACAGGGGTATTATGGCTACACCTTC. Translating it yields CASSSPGQGYYGYTF.

This chain connects TRBV28 to TRBJ2-3, with 9 bases aligning to TRBD2. Germline CDR1 reads MDHEN; CDR2 reads SYDVKM. Trimming took 2 bases from V and 3 from J; bases not matched to a gene: 3. The CDR3 contains 15 residues. The CDR3 region has the DNA TGTGCCAGCAGTTTACAAGCGGGAGGAACAGATACGCAGTATTTT. Translating gives CASSLQAGGTDTQYF.

V is TRBV6-2 or TRBV6-3 and J is TRBJ2-3; TRBD2 is a possible D gene (5 bases). The CDR3 contains 16 residues. Germline lookup yields CDR1 MNHEY and CDR2 SVGEGT. Trimming took off 2 bases at V and 2 bases at J, with 14 bases between the two ends. CDR3 nucleotides: TGTGCCAGCAGTTACACGTTTGGGAGTCCCACAGATACGCAGTATTTT. Amino acid sequence: CASSYTFGSPTDTQYF.

V gene TRBV10-2 combines with J gene TRBJ1-1; tentative D call: TRBD1 (5 bases). The germline V gene has CDR1 WSHSY and CDR2 SAAADI. Trimming stripped 6 bases from V and 4 bases from J, with 9 bases between. The CDR3 is made up of 12 amino acids. CDR3 nucleotides: TGCGCCAGCAGGGGGGGTGGCACTGAAGCTTTCTTT. It yields the protein CASRGGGTEAFF.

V gene TRBV19 combines with J gene TRBJ1-5; 8 bases fit TRBD1. After removal of 7 bases from V and 5 bases from J, the junction contained 13 bases not matched to a gene. The germline V gene encodes CDR1 LNHDA and CDR2 SQIVND (reference sequence). CDR3 size: 16 residues. The CDR3 region is CASKQNRDRLDQPQHF. The CDR3, as DNA: TGTGCCAGTAAACAAAACCGGGACAGGCTAGATCAGCCCCAGCATTTT.

The chain uses TRBV4-3 and TRBJ2-7; D is possibly TRBD1 (5 bases). The CDR3 has 16 amino acids. Germline CDR1 LGHNA, CDR2 YSLEER. V was cut by 0 bases and J by 2 bases, with 14 bases left in between. CDR3 bases: TGCGCCAGCAGCCAAGAATGGGGCGGAGCTACCTACGAGCAGTACTTC. This gives the protein CASSQEWGGATYEQYF.

The V call is TRBV6-5, the J call TRBJ1-1; TRBD1 matches 9 bases. This CDR3 contains 15 residues. Trimming took 4 bases from V and 5 from J; bases not matched to a gene: 8. Germline V gene lookup returns CDR1 MNHEY and CDR2 SVGAGI. CDR3 DNA sequence: TGTGCCAGCAGTTCCCCGGGACAGGGCTTAACTGAAGCTTTCTTT. The encoded protein is CASSSPGQGLTEAFF.

The chain carries TRBV21-1 and TRBJ1-1. TRBV21-1 is tagged as a pseudogene. The CDR3 is made up of 16 amino acids. The CDR3 nucleotides are TGTGCCAGCAGCATAAGGGCCAGAACGCGGGGCACTGAAGCTTTCTTT. As protein: CASSIRARTRGTEAFF.

This chain joins TRBV7-2 and TRBJ1-1; D gene unclear. Germline lookup yields CDR1 SGHTA and CDR2 FQGNSA. V lost 1 base and J lost 4, with 10 bases in between. There are 14 residues in the CDR3. The CDR3 sequence: CASSLGGSITEAFF. The CDR3 DNA reads TGTGCCAGCAGCTTAGGAGGGAGTATCACTGAAGCTTTCTTT.

The chain combines TRBV7-2 with TRBJ1-6, with D possibly TRBD1 on 6 matching bases. The ends were cut back, 0 bases at V and 3 bases at J, with 6 bases in the middle. The CDR3 is 15 residues long. Germline loops: CDR1 SGHTA, CDR2 FQGNSA. The CDR3 loop is CASSLARGYNSPLHF. The CDR3 bases are TGTGCCAGCAGCTTAGCCAGGGGCTATAATTCACCCCTCCACTTT.

This clone appeared a single time. This chain uses TRBV2 with TRBJ2-5; D may be TRBD2 (5 bases). Germline CDR1 reads SNHLY; CDR2 reads FYNNEI. Trimming took off 5 bases at V and 4 bases at J, with 14 bases between the two ends. CDR3 length: 14 amino acids. This CDR3 is CASSPREYSETQYF. CDR3 nucleotide sequence: TGTGCCAGCAGTCCGAGGGAGTATTCAGAGACCCAGTACTTC.

CDR3 nucleotide sequence: TGTGCCAGCAGGGACAGTAACTATGGCTACACCTTC. Its protein product is CASRDSNYGYTF. The rearrangement uses TRBV6-5 and TRBJ1-2; D is perhaps TRBD1 (6 bases). V lost 6 bases, J lost 1 base, and 6 bases lay in between. This CDR3 is built from 12 residues. Germline V gene data show CDR1 as MNHEY and CDR2 as SVGAGI.